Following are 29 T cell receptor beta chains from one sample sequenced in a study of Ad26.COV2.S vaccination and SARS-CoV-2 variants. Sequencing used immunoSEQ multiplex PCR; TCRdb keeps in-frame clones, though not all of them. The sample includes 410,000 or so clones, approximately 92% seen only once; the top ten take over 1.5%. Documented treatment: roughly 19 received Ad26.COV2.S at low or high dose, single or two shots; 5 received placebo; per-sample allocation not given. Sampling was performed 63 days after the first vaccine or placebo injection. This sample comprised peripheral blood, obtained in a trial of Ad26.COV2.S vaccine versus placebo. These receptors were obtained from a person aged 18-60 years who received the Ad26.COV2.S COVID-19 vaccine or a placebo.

CDR3 coding DNA: TGTGCCAGCAGCCTAACCGGGACAGGGGGCTTTAGCAATCAGCCCCAGCATTTT. Translation: CASSLTGTGGFSNQPQHF. The rearrangement uses TRBV27 and TRBJ1-5; 12 positions agree with TRBD1. The ends lost 6 bases at V and 0 bases at J; junction bases unmatched: 9. CDR1 is MNHEY and CDR2 is SMNVEV in the germline V gene (reference sequence). The CDR3 spans 18 residues.

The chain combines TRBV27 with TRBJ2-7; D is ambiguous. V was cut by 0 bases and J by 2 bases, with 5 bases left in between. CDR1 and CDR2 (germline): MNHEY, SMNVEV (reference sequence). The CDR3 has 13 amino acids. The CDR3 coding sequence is TGTGCCAGCAGTTTATCCCCACCCTACGAGCAGTACTTC. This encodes CASSLSPPYEQYF.

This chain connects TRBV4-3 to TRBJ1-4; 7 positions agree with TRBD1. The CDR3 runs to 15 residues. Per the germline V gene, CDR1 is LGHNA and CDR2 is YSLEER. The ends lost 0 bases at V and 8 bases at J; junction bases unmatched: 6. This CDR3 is CASSQETGPREKLFF. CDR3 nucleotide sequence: TGCGCCAGCAGCCAAGAGACAGGGCCCCGGGAAAAACTGTTTTTT.

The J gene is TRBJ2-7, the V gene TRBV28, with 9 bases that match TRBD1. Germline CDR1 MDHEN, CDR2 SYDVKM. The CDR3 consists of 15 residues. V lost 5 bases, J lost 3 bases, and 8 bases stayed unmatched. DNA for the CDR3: TGTGCCAGCAGTACTGAGGGACAGGGTTTCTACGAGCAGTACTTC. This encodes CASSTEGQGFYEQYF. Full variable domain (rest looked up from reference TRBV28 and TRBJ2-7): DVKVTQSSRYLVKRTGEKVFLECVQDMDHENMFWYRQDPGLGLRLIYFSYDVKMKEKGDIPEGYSVSREKKERFSLILESASTNQTSMYLCASSTEGQGFYEQYFGPGTRLTVT.

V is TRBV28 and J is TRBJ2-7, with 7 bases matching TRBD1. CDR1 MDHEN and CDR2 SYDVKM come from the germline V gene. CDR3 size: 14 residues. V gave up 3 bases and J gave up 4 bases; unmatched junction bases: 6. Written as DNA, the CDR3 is TGTGCCAGCAGTTTGGGGGACAGATATTACGAGCAGTACTTC. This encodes CASSLGDRYYEQYF.

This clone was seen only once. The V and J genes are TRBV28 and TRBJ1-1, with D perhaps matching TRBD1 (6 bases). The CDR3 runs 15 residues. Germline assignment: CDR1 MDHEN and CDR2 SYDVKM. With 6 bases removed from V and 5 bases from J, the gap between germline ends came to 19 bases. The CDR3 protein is CASRFPGAAWTEAFF. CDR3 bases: TGTGCCAGCAGATTCCCGGGGGCCGCGTGGACTGAAGCTTTCTTT.

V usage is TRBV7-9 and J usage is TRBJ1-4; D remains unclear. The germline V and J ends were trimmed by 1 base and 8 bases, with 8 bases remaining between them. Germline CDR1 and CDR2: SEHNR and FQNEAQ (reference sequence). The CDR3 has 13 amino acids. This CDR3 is CASSLEGLEKLFF. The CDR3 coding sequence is TGTGCCAGCAGCTTAGAAGGGTTGGAAAAACTGTTTTTT.

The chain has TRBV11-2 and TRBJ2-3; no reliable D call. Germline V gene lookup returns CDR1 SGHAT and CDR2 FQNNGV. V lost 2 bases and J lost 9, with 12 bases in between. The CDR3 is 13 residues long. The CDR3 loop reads CASSLPRGWTQYF. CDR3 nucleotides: TGTGCCAGCAGCTTACCCCGTGGGTGGACGCAGTATTTT. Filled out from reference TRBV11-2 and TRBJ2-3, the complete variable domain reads EAGVAQSPRYKIIEKRQSVAFWCNPISGHATLYWYQQILGQGPKLLIQFQNNGVVDDSQLPKDRFSAERLKGVDSTLKIQPAKLEDSAVYLCASSLPRGWTQYFGPGTRLTVL.

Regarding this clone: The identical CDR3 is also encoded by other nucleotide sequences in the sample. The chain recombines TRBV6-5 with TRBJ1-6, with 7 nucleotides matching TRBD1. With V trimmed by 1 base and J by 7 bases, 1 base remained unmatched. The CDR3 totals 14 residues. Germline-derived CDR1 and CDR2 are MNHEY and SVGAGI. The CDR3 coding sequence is TGTGCCAGCAGTTACTTACAGGGGAATTCACCCCTCCACTTT. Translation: CASSYLQGNSPLHF.

The CDR3 is CASSVATALDGYTF. The CDR3 DNA follows: TGTGCCAGCAGTGTGGCGACAGCGCTAGATGGCTACACCTTC. V is TRBV2 and J is TRBJ1-2; tentatively, D is TRBD1 (5 bases). CDR1 is SNHLY, CDR2 FYNNEI, per germline. The CDR3 is 14 residues long. The ends were cut back, 4 bases at V and 6 bases at J, with 15 bases in the middle. Together with reference TRBV2 and TRBJ1-2, the CDR3 gives the full variable domain: EPEVTQTPSHQVTQMGQEVILRCVPISNHLYFYWYRQILGQKVEFLVSFYNNEISEKSEIFDDQFSVERPDGSNFTLKIRSTKLEDSAMYFCASSVATALDGYTFGSGTRLTVV.

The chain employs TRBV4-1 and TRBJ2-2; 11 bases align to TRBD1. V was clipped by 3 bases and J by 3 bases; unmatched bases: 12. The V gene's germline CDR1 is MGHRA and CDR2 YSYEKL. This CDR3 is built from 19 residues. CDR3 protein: CASSHPLSGTGGYTGELFF. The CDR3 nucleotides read TGCGCCAGCAGCCACCCACTCTCCGGGACAGGGGGTTACACCGGGGAGCTGTTTTTT.

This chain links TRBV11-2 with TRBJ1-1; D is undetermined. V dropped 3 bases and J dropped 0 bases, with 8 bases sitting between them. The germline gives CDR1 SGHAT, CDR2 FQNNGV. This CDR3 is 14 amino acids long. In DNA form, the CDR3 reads TGTGCCAGCAGCTTCCCCGGATTGAACACTGAAGCTTTCTTT. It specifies CASSFPGLNTEAFF.

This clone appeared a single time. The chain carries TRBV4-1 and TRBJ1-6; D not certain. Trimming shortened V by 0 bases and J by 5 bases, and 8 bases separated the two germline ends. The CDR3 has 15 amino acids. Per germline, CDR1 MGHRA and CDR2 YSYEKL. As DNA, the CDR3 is TGCGCCAGCAGCCAAGACCAGGTGGATAATTCACCCCTCCACTTT. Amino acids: CASSQDQVDNSPLHF.

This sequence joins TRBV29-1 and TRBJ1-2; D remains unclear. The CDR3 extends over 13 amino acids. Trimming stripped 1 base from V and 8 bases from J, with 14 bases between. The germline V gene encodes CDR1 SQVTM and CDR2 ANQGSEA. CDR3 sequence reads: CSVEVRTASGYTF. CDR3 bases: TGCAGCGTTGAAGTCAGGACGGCCTCGGGCTACACCTTC.

The CDR3 protein is CASSQDGSVNTGELFF. Written as DNA, the CDR3 is TGCGCCAGCAGCCAAGATGGTTCAGTGAACACCGGGGAGCTGTTTTTT. The chain employs TRBV4-1 and TRBJ2-2; no reliable D call. The CDR3 has 16 amino acids. Trimming removed 0 bases at V and 1 base at J, with 9 bases between. Germline V gene data show CDR1 as MGHRA and CDR2 as YSYEKL.

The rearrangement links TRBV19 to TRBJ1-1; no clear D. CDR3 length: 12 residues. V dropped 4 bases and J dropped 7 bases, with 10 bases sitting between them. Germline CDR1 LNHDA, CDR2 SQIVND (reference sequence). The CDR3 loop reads CASSNPGGEAFF. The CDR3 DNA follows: TGTGCCAGTAGTAACCCTGGAGGTGAAGCTTTCTTT.

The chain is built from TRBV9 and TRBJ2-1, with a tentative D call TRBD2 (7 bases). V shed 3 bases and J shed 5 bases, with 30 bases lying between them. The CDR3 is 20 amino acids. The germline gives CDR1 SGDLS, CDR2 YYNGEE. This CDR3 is CASSDPSGGAFRHSNNEQFF. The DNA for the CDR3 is TGTGCCAGCAGCGACCCTAGTGGGGGGGCCTTTCGCCACTCGAACAATGAGCAGTTCTTC.

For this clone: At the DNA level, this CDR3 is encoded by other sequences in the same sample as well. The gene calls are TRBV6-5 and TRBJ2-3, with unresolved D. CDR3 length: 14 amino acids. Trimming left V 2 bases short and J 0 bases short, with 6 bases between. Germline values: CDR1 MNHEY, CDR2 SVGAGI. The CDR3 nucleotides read TGTGCCAGCAGTTACAGTACTAGCACAGATACGCAGTATTTT. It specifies CASSYSTSTDTQYF.

The chain's CDR3 is CASSLGPNQPQHF. The DNA for the CDR3 is TGTGCCAGCAGCTTAGGGCCCAATCAGCCCCAGCATTTT. The chain recombines TRBV7-2 with TRBJ1-5, with D unresolved. The CDR3 has 13 amino acids. V was pared by 1 base and J by 3 bases, with 4 bases between. Germline V gene sequence: CDR1 SGHTA, CDR2 FQGNSA.

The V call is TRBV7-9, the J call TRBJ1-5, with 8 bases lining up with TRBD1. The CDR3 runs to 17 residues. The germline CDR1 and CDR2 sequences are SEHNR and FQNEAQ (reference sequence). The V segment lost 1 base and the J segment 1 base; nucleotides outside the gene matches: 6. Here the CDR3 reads CASSLDRGQGSNQPQHF. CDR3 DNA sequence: TGTGCCAGCAGCTTAGATAGAGGACAGGGCAGCAATCAGCCCCAGCATTTT.

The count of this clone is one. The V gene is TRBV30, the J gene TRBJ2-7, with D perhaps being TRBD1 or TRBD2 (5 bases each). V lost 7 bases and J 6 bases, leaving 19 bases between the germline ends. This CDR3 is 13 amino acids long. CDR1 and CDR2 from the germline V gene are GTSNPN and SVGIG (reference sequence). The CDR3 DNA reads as TGTGCCTTAAGCGGTGAGCCGGGGCGCGAGCAGTACTTC. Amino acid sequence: CALSGEPGREQYF.

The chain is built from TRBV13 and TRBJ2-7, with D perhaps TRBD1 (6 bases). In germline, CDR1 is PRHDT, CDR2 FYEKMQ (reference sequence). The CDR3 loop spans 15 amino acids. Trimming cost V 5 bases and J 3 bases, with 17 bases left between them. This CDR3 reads CASSQDSAVGYEQYF. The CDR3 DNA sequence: TGTGCCAGCAGCCAGGACAGCGCAGTGGGCTACGAGCAGTACTTC.

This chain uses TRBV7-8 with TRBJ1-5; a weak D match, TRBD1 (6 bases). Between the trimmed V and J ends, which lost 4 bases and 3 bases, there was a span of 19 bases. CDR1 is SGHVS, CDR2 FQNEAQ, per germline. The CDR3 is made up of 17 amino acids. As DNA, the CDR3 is TGTGCCAGCAGCTCCTCCCGGTTGACAGGCTACAATCAGCCCCAGCATTTT. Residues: CASSSSRLTGYNQPQHF.

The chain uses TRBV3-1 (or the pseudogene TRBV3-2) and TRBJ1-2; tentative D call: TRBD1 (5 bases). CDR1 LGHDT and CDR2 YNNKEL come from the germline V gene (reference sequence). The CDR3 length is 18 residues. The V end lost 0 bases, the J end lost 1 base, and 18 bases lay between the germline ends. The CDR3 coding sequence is TGTGCCAGCAGCCAAGATCAAAGGGGCTCACGGCGTAACTATGGCTACACCTTC. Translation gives CASSQDQRGSRRNYGYTF.

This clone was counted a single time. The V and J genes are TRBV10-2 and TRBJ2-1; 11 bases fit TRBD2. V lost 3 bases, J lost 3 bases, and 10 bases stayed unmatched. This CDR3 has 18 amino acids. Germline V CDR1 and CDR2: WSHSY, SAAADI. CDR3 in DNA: TGCGCCAGCAGTGAAAGTCTAGCGGGGGGAATTTTCTACAATGAGCAGTTCTTC. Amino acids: CASSESLAGGIFYNEQFF.

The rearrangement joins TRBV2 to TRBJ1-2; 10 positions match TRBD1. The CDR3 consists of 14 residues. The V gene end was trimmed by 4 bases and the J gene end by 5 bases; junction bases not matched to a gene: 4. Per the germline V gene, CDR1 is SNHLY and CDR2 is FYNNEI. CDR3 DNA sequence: TGTGCCAGCAGTGCCGACAGGGGGCGTTATGGCTACACCTTC. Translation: CASSADRGRYGYTF.

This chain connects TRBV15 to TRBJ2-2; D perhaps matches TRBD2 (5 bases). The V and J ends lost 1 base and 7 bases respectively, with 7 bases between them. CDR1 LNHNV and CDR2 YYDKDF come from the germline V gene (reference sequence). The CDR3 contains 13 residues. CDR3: CATSRGGLGELFF. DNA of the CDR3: TGTGCCACCAGCAGAGGTGGACTCGGGGAGCTGTTTTTT.

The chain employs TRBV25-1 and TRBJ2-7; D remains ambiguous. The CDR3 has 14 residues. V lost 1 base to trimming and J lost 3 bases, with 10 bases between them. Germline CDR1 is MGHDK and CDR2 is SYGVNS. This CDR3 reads CASSEFGQNYEQYF. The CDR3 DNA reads TGTGCCAGCAGTGAATTCGGTCAGAACTACGAGCAGTACTTC.

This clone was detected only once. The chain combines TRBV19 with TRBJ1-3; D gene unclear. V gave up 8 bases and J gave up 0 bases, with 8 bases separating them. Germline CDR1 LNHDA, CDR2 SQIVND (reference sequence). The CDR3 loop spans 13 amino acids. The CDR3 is CASRPISGNTIYF. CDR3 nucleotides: TGTGCCAGTCGCCCCATCTCTGGAAACACCATATATTTT.